This TCR beta chain derives from a study of T-cell reconstitution after alpha-beta-depleted transplantation in children. Findings and limits, study-wide: T cells produced anew were the main source of T-cell counts and diversity one year after transplant. Several patients had high TCRbeta diversity at day 60; it came from surviving recipient T cells and thymic progenitors. Roughly two months post-transplant, alpha-beta T cells reportedly originated from several hundred graft clones that had expanded.

Many counts were recorded for this clonotype. Antigen: not known. Unique molecular identifiers were incorporated into the prepared TCRbeta library. TCRdb called the PCR reads again in MiXCR, with one record for every CDR3 protein. The table lists about 200,000 distinct CDR3 sequences, approximately 6.8% of them singletons. The CDR3 is 14 residues long. Germline lookup yields CDR1 SQVTM and CDR2 ANQGSEA. V lost 4 bases, J lost 3 bases, and 7 bases stayed unmatched. J is TRBJ2-7 and V is TRBV29-1; 9 nucleotides align to TRBD1. This TCR was sampled from a girl under three years old with combined immunodeficiency, due to receive a stem cell transplant. Sequenced material: PBMCs, taken before TCRalphabeta/CD19-depleted stem cell transplant. The CDR3 nucleotides read TGCAGCGTTGCCGAGGGACAGGGTGACTACGAGCAGTACTTC. It encodes CSVAEGQGDYEQYF.